This TCR beta chain was identified during a study of CD8 T cells in ankylosing spondylitis. This CDR3 region has 15 residues. Per germline, CDR1 SGHRS and CDR2 YFSETQ. V dropped 4 bases and J dropped 2 bases, with 16 bases sitting between them. TCRdb re-called the 5' RACE reads with MiXCR, one entry per CDR3 protein. This sample has 340,000 or so distinct CDR3 sequences, with roughly 15% found just once. The chain employs TRBV5-1 and TRBJ2-7; the D call may be TRBD1 or TRBD2 (5 bases each). The material sequenced was blood, either unsorted or a sorted T cell fraction (not recorded which). The clonotype originates from a male donor with ankylosing spondylitis or in good health (not recorded which). Here the CDR3 reads CASSGGSVTTYEQYF. The CDR3 DNA sequence: TGCGCCAGCAGCGGGGGAAGTGTGACGACCTACGAGCAGTACTTC. Full variable domain (remainder filled in from reference TRBV5-1 and TRBJ2-7): KAGVTQTPRYLIKTRGQQVTLSCSPISGHRSVSWYQQTPGQGLQFLFEYFSETQRNKGNFPGRFSGRQFSNSRSEMNVSTLELGDSALYLCASSGGSVTTYEQYFGPGTRLTVT.